This TCR beta chain stems from a study of T cells in tuberculosis. The V and J ends lost 7 bases and 4 bases, in that order; junction bases with no gene match: 8. The CDR3 length is 15 residues. CDR1 SGDLS and CDR2 YYNGEE come from the germline V gene. Time point meaning: new active TB diagnosis, blood taken before or within 7 days of starting treatment. Whole-study findings and limits: Active tuberculosis cases were adults; controls were adolescents.

In the case of this clone: What it recognizes is unknown.

Only in-frame clones appear in the TCRdb table, and some are missing; sequencing was by immunoSEQ multiplex PCR. The table lists about 35,000 clones, approximately 93% of them singletons. The sequence was collected from an adult with tuberculosis. The source was PBMCs, collected at tuberculosis diagnosis. V and J are TRBV9 and TRBJ2-7; 13 positions match TRBD2. CDR3: CASGGTSGDLYEQYF. CDR3 in DNA: TGTGCCAGCGGGGGGACTAGCGGGGACCTATACGAGCAGTACTTC. Complete variable domain (other parts from reference TRBV9 and TRBJ2-7): DSGVTQTPKHLITATGQRVTLRCSPRSGDLSVYWYQQSLDQGLQFLIQYYNGEERAKGNILERFSAQQFPDLHSELNLSSLELGDSALYFCASGGTSGDLYEQYFGPGTRLTVT.